This T cell receptor (beta chain) was captured in a study of blood T cell repertoires in COVID-19 (dated by TCRdb to the early 2020s). Concerning the study at large: The collaborator samples originated in the United States, Italy and Spain and spanned the acute and convalescent phases of COVID-19. The prospective study material was composed of cDNA or gDNA derived from T cells, B-cell-depleted T cells, or PBMCs. The dataset comprised deeply sampled blood TCRbeta repertoires from subjects exposed to, actively infected with, or recovered from COVID-19. The repertoires were made available in a free public database intended to serve as a resource for research on the immune response to SARS-CoV-2. The samples were drawn from two sources: the first 160 participants of the ongoing ImmuneRACE study, and 1,000 to 1,500 subjects contributed by 6 global collaborators. A de-identified subject ID, COVID-19 status, age in years and sex were almost always included in the sample metadata. Where available, HLA class I and class II types were taken from metadata supplied by the sample provider and were not determined by assay-based typing.

Overall study outcomes, separate from this receptor: How much clinical and demographic metadata was included differed by source and by participant, and the metadata was provided uncurated.

Collaborating institutions collected whole blood in K2EDTA tubes following their own protocols. Collaborator samples were shipped for TCRbeta analysis as frozen whole blood, isolated PBMCs, or DNA extracted from either sample type. TCRbeta CDR3 regions were amplified from genomic DNA by means of the immunoSEQ Assay, a bias-controlled multiplex PCR. Processing in the source paper ran as follows. The number of nucleated cells in each sample was estimated from the amplification of reference gene primers within the assay. Sequence reads were collapsed and filtered to measure the absolute abundance of every unique TCRbeta CDR3 rearrangement. For each sample, productive Simpson clonality was calculated as the square root of Simpson's diversity index over productive rearrangements. Drawn from immuneACCESS, this table holds only the in-frame rearrangements with V and J called that TCRdb kept. Clones are partly lost; checked studies trace under half to an unresolved V gene and leave the rest unexplained. V and J calls and clone size are given by that table; D and trimming were obtained from the DNA. The sample data list about 56,000 clones, and roughly 90% of these were observed just once. The top ten hold around 18% of the sample.

In the case of this clone: Its binding antigen is unknown. No base quality information exists; no much larger clone differs at one position.

CDR1 MNHNS and CDR2 SASEGT were looked up in the germline V gene. Trimming takes 2 bases from V and 5 bases from J, and the germline ends sit 28 bases apart. Measured from the cysteine to the phenylalanine, the CDR3 is 20 residues long. Only the CDR3 portion is preserved as DNA: 60 bases, with reading frame beginning at the first base. The rearrangement combines TRBV6-1 with TRBJ1-5; 5 matching bases give a weak D call of TRBD1. The receptor was derived from a human donor in a cohort sampled during active COVID-19. Sequenced material: peripheral blood. CDR3 region: CASSELNPKSWGGSDQPQHF. The DNA sequence reads TGTGCCAGCAGTGAACTCAACCCGAAATCATGGGGGGGTTCGGATCAGCCCCAGCATTTT.